This passage covers 29 T cell receptor beta chains from one sample sequenced in a study of Ad26.COV2.S vaccination and SARS-CoV-2 variants. Data came from immunoSEQ multiplex PCR; TCRdb stores just in-frame clones and leaves some out. This sample yields some 190,000 clones, of which around 88% are seen a single time; more than 4.5% belongs to the top ten. The sequenced sample was peripheral blood, obtained after recovery from COVID-19. Source of these receptors: a human donor who had recovered from COVID-19.

The V and J genes are TRBV3-1 (or the pseudogene TRBV3-2) and TRBJ2-5, with D unclear. Deletions cut 5 bases from V and 5 bases from J, with 21 bases between. In germline, CDR1 is LGHDT, CDR2 YNNKEL (reference sequence). The length of the CDR3 is 16 residues. Here the CDR3 DNA reads TGTGCCAGCAGCTATATTACCCTCGGAGCCGCGGAGACCCAGTACTTC. This translates into CASSYITLGAAETQYF.

This clone was detected only once. This chain uses TRBV7-6 with TRBJ2-5, with D perhaps being TRBD1 or TRBD2 (6 bases each). From germline, CDR1 is SGHVS and CDR2 FNYEAQ. The V gene lost 3 bases and the J gene lost 5 bases, with 10 bases spanning the gap. The length of the CDR3 is 13 residues. CDR3 in DNA: TGTGCCAGCAGCTTGAGAGGGGGGGAGACCCAGTACTTC. Translated: CASSLRGGETQYF.

The chain carries TRBV10-3 and TRBJ2-7; the match to TRBD2 covers 7 bases. J lost 7 bases, V lost 0 bases, and 6 bases had no gene match. The CDR3 totals 14 residues. Germline loops: CDR1 ENHRY, CDR2 SYGVKD. The CDR3 nucleotides are TGTGCCATCAGTGAGTCTGGGGGGGTTGTAGAGCAGTACTTC. It codes for CAISESGGVVEQYF.

V usage is TRBV11-2 and J usage is TRBJ2-5; D is unclear. Germline loops: CDR1 SGHAT, CDR2 FQNNGV. With 6 bases removed from V and 5 bases from J, the gap between germline ends came to 16 bases. The length of the CDR3 is 14 residues. The CDR3 DNA sequence: TGTGCCAGCAGTCACAATCCTGAAATGGAGACCCAGTACTTC. Encoded protein: CASSHNPEMETQYF.

The V and J genes are TRBV9 and TRBJ2-3; D might be TRBD2 (5 bases). The CDR3 contains 15 residues. V shed 0 bases and J shed 1 base, with 9 bases lying between them. CDR1 and CDR2 from the germline V gene are SGDLS and YYNGEE. CDR3 sequence reads: CASSVGWRGTDTQYF. The DNA of the CDR3 is TGTGCCAGCAGCGTAGGATGGCGGGGCACAGATACGCAGTATTTT.

The V call is TRBV11-1, the J call TRBJ2-6, with a tentative D call TRBD2 (6 bases). Trimming removed 2 bases at V and 4 bases at J, with 12 bases between. CDR1 and CDR2 from the germline V gene are SGHAT and FQDESV (reference sequence). The CDR3 is made up of 16 amino acids. CDR3 DNA: TGTGCCAGCAGCTTACCCGGGGAGGACGGGGCCAACGTCCTGACTTTC. Amino acids: CASSLPGEDGANVLTF.

This rearrangement joins TRBV5-1 to TRBJ2-1; D may be TRBD1 (5 bases). The CDR3 loop spans 15 amino acids. V was pared by 2 bases and J by 0 bases, with 9 bases between. The germline V gene has CDR1 SGHRS and CDR2 YFSETQ. CDR3 bases: TGCGCCAGCAGCTTAGGGGATAGCTCCTACAATGAGCAGTTCTTC. Protein product: CASSLGDSSYNEQFF.

The chain is built from TRBV6-5 and TRBJ2-2; D might be TRBD2 (5 bases). From germline, CDR1 is MNHEY and CDR2 SVGAGI. The CDR3 contains 14 residues. Trimming shortened V by 7 bases and J by 4 bases, and 13 bases separated the two germline ends. CDR3 in amino acids: CASNRGGSTGELFF. In nucleotides, the CDR3 is TGTGCCAGCAACCGGGGTGGGAGCACCGGGGAGCTGTTTTTT.

The chain combines TRBV19 with TRBJ2-1; 9 bases align to TRBD1. The CDR3 covers 15 residues. Germline V lookup: CDR1 LNHDA, CDR2 SQIVND (reference sequence). V gave up 7 bases and J gave up 8 bases; unmatched junction bases: 12. This chain's CDR3 is CASTLQGATPYEQFF. The CDR3 coding sequence is TGTGCCAGTACCCTACAGGGGGCGACCCCCTATGAGCAGTTCTTC.

The rearrangement uses TRBV5-1 and TRBJ2-5; 14 bases match TRBD2. Germline CDR1 SGHRS, CDR2 YFSETQ. CDR3 length equals 17 residues. V gave up 0 bases and J gave up 3 bases; unmatched junction bases: 4. In DNA, the CDR3 is TGCGCCAGCAGCTTGGGACTAGCGGGGGGGATAGAAGAGACCCAGTACTTC. It codes for CASSLGLAGGIEETQYF. Supplemented by reference TRBV5-1 and TRBJ2-5, the full variable domain reads KAGVTQTPRYLIKTRGQQVTLSCSPISGHRSVSWYQQTPGQGLQFLFEYFSETQRNKGNFPGRFSGRQFSNSRSEMNVSTLELGDSALYLCASSLGLAGGIEETQYFGPGTRLLVL.

The chain employs TRBV4-1 and TRBJ2-1; perhaps TRBD1 as D (5 bases). Germline V CDR1 and CDR2: MGHRA, YSYEKL. The CDR3 contains 16 residues. V dropped 3 bases and J dropped 6 bases, with 18 bases sitting between them. CDR3 residues: CASSHRRGSLGNEQFF. CDR3 DNA sequence: TGCGCCAGCAGCCATCGAAGGGGTAGTCTAGGCAATGAGCAGTTCTTC.

This chain joins TRBV11-2 and TRBJ2-3, with D possibly called TRBD1 or TRBD2 (5 bases each). The CDR3 extends over 15 amino acids. CDR1 is SGHAT, CDR2 FQNNGV, per germline. The V and J ends lost 5 bases and 0 bases respectively, with 12 bases between them. The CDR3: CASSAGTASTDTQYF. The CDR3 DNA follows: TGTGCCAGCAGCGCAGGGACGGCGAGCACAGATACGCAGTATTTT.

This clone appeared once. CDR3 protein: CASSYRRGTGELFF. The CDR3 DNA reads as TGTGCCAGCAGTTACAGGAGAGGGACCGGGGAGCTGTTTTTT. The V gene is TRBV6-2 or TRBV6-3, the J gene TRBJ2-2; D perhaps matches TRBD2 (5 bases). Trimming removed 2 bases from V and 5 bases from J, with 9 bases in between. Germline V gene data show CDR1 as MNHEY and CDR2 as SVGEGT. The CDR3 consists of 14 residues.

The rearrangement uses TRBV5-1 and TRBJ2-3; no clear D. This CDR3 is built from 12 residues. V gave up 1 base and J gave up 3 bases, with 3 bases separating them. Germline CDR1 reads SGHRS; CDR2 reads YFSETQ. This CDR3 is CASSLMTDTQYF. The CDR3 nucleotides read TGCGCCAGCAGCTTGATGACAGATACGCAGTATTTT.

V usage is TRBV7-9 and J usage is TRBJ2-7; possible D gene TRBD1, 7 bases. The CDR3 sequence is 16 residues long. Germline V gives CDR1 SEHNR, CDR2 FQNEAQ (reference sequence). Trimming pared 0 bases from V and 4 bases from J, leaving 16 bases between. The CDR3: CASSLAAGQSTYEQYF. The CDR3 DNA follows: TGTGCCAGCAGCTTAGCGGCGGGACAGAGCACTTACGAGCAGTACTTC.

This chain uses TRBV28 with TRBJ1-2; no clear D. This CDR3 region has 14 residues. V lost 4 bases and J lost 4, with 13 bases in between. CDR1 is MDHEN, CDR2 SYDVKM, per germline. The CDR3 bases are TGTGCCAGCAGTTCCGAGTGGGGTATCTATGGCTACACCTTC. Its protein is CASSSEWGIYGYTF.

The chain carries TRBV6-1 and TRBJ2-7; D is unresolved. The germline CDR1 and CDR2 sequences are MNHNS and SASEGT. The length of the CDR3 is 15 residues. Trimming took 1 base from V and 4 from J, leaving 14 bases between them. The CDR3 spells CASSEVGLPYYEQYF. CDR3 bases: TGTGCCAGCAGTGAAGTGGGCCTCCCCTATTACGAGCAGTACTTC.

The genes are TRBV28 and TRBJ1-1, with a tentative D call TRBD1 (6 bases). V was pared by 6 bases and J by 0 bases, with 11 bases between. Germline CDR1 reads MDHEN; CDR2 reads SYDVKM. The CDR3 loop spans 14 amino acids. The DNA of the CDR3 is TGTGCCAGCAGACAGGGTGGGATGAACACTGAAGCTTTCTTT. It encodes CASRQGGMNTEAFF.

The rearrangement uses TRBV13 and TRBJ2-7; 9 bases map to TRBD2. Germline values: CDR1 PRHDT, CDR2 FYEKMQ (reference sequence). The CDR3 runs to 14 residues. The V and J ends lost 2 bases and 2 bases, in that order; junction bases with no gene match: 1. The CDR3 loop is CASSLRLAAYEQYF. Here the CDR3 DNA reads TGTGCCAGCAGCTTAAGACTAGCGGCCTACGAGCAGTACTTC.

The V gene is TRBV7-3, the J gene TRBJ2-3, with 11 nucleotides matching TRBD2. The CDR3 runs 16 residues. V lost 5 bases to trimming and J lost 5 bases; unmatched junction nucleotides: 9. Germline V gene sequence: CDR1 SGHTA, CDR2 FQGTGA. For the CDR3, the DNA is TGTGCCAGCAGCGTTAGCGGGGGGGCCAGTGGAGATACGCAGTATTTT. It encodes CASSVSGGASGDTQYF.

The chain links TRBV3-1 (or the pseudogene TRBV3-2) to TRBJ1-6; 9 nucleotides align to TRBD1. This CDR3 spans 16 amino acids. CDR1 and CDR2 (germline): LGHDT, YNNKEL (reference sequence). The V segment lost 2 bases and the J segment 10 bases; nucleotides outside the gene matches: 9. The CDR3 nucleotides read TGTGCCAGCAGCCAAAAACAGGGGGCCAGGGGATCACCCCTCCACTTT. It encodes CASSQKQGARGSPLHF.

The table lists this clone with a count of one. The chain uses TRBV11-2 and TRBJ2-5; 13 nucleotides line up with TRBD2. This CDR3 region has 16 residues. The germline CDR1 and CDR2 sequences are SGHAT and FQNNGV. J lost 3 bases, V lost 5 bases, and 6 bases had no gene match. The CDR3 nucleotides read TGTGCCAGCAGCCTAGTGGGACTAGCGGGGAAAGAGACCCAGTACTTC. It encodes CASSLVGLAGKETQYF.

The chain has TRBV6-5 and TRBJ1-1; TRBD1 might be the D (5 bases). Deletions cut 4 bases from V and 4 bases from J, with 10 bases between. Looked up from germline, CDR1 is MNHEY and CDR2 is SVGAGI. The CDR3 runs to 13 residues. The CDR3 loop is CASSSVGGTEAFF. The CDR3 DNA reads TGTGCCAGCAGTTCCGTCGGGGGCACTGAAGCTTTCTTT.

The chain is built from TRBV5-6 and TRBJ1-5; 9 positions agree with TRBD1. This CDR3 spans 14 amino acids. The V gene's germline CDR1 is SGHDT and CDR2 YYEEEE. The junction had 4 bases not matched to a gene; V was cut back by 3 bases and J by 6 bases. DNA for the CDR3: TGTGCCAGCAGCTCGGGACAGGGAGGTCAGCCCCAGCATTTT. Encoded protein: CASSSGQGGQPQHF.

This chain uses TRBV7-9 with TRBJ1-1, with 9 bases fitting TRBD1. Germline-derived CDR1 and CDR2 are SEHNR and FQNEAQ (reference sequence). The CDR3 length is 17 residues. V was clipped by 5 bases and J by 0 bases; unmatched bases: 10. CDR3 DNA: TGTGCCAGCAGCCGGGACAGGGACGCGCGAGTGAACACTGAAGCTTTCTTT. Protein product: CASSRDRDARVNTEAFF.

The rearrangement links TRBV2 to TRBJ2-7; 7 bases align to TRBD2. The CDR3 is 14 amino acids. CDR1 is SNHLY and CDR2 is FYNNEI in the germline V gene. V gave up 7 bases and J gave up 2 bases; unmatched junction bases: 8. CDR3 loop: CASKRASGTYEQYF. The CDR3 nucleotides are TGTGCCAGCAAAAGGGCTAGCGGAACCTACGAGCAGTACTTC.

This sequence joins TRBV6-5 and TRBJ2-7; D perhaps matches TRBD1 (6 bases). There are 12 residues in the CDR3. Trimming pared 5 bases from V and 6 bases from J, leaving 11 bases between. CDR1 is MNHEY and CDR2 is SVGAGI in the germline V gene. CDR3 region: CASSTTGGEQYF. In DNA, the CDR3 is TGTGCCAGCAGTACGACAGGAGGCGAGCAGTACTTC.

This rearrangement joins TRBV7-9 to TRBJ2-7; no clear D gene. Germline assignment: CDR1 SEHNR and CDR2 FQNEAQ (reference sequence). Trimming shortened V by 1 base and J by 7 bases, and 11 bases separated the two germline ends. This CDR3 is built from 13 residues. The CDR3 here is CASSLGPQREQYF. In DNA, the CDR3 is TGTGCCAGCAGCTTAGGCCCTCAAAGGGAGCAGTACTTC.

The chain recombines TRBV13 with TRBJ1-4; TRBD1 might be the D (5 bases). The CDR3 totals 15 residues. Germline V lookup: CDR1 PRHDT, CDR2 FYEKMQ (reference sequence). V lost 0 bases and J lost 8, with 13 bases in between. CDR3 loop: CASSLGLREGEKLFF. CDR3 DNA sequence: TGTGCCAGCAGCTTAGGCCTCAGGGAAGGCGAAAAACTGTTTTTT. Complete variable domain (other parts from reference TRBV13 and TRBJ1-4): AAGVIQSPRHLIKEKRETATLKCYPIPRHDTVYWYQQGPGQDPQFLISFYEKMQSDKGSIPDRFSAQQFSDYHSELNMSSLELGDSALYFCASSLGLREGEKLFFGSGTQLSVL.